The 13 T cell receptor beta chains below all came from one sample that was sequenced in a study of cytomegalovirus exposure and HLA in healthy donors. The PCR ran on 60 Vbeta and 13 Jbeta primers. Libraries were prepared by immunoSEQ multiplex PCR; TCRdb keeps only in-frame clonotypes and omits some of them. The top ten clones hold approximately 2.5% of a sample with about 150,000 clones, about two thirds of them seen once. The source material was PBMCs. These receptors all stem from a woman aged 40 to 49 in good health and CMV-seronegative.

The V and J genes are TRBV27 and TRBJ2-5, with TRBD2 matching over 14 bases. The germline gives CDR1 MNHEY, CDR2 SMNVEV (reference sequence). CDR3 length equals 13 residues. Trimming removed 8 bases from V and 9 bases from J; junction bases left unmatched: 5. The CDR3 here is CASGTSGGLAQYF. Written as DNA, the CDR3 is TGTGCCAGCGGGACTAGCGGGGGACTTGCCCAGTACTTC.

The V gene is TRBV9, the J gene TRBJ1-2, with D perhaps matching TRBD1 (6 bases). Trimming left V 3 bases short and J 5 bases short, with 20 bases between. Germline V gene sequence: CDR1 SGDLS, CDR2 YYNGEE. The CDR3 length is 16 residues. The CDR3 reads CASSARQEIKPYGYTF. CDR3 nucleotide sequence: TGTGCCAGCAGCGCCCGACAGGAGATAAAACCTTATGGCTACACCTTC.

The rearrangement links TRBV30 to TRBJ1-1; D is uncertain. The CDR3 length is 14 residues. V gave up 2 bases and J gave up 1 base, with 11 bases separating them. Germline CDR1 and CDR2: GTSNPN and SVGIG (reference sequence). In nucleotides, the CDR3 is TGTGCCTGGAGTCCGGGGATTTCGAACACTGAAGCTTTCTTT. Protein product: CAWSPGISNTEAFF.

This clone was seen just once. The rearrangement links TRBV5-6 to TRBJ2-5; 7 bases align to TRBD2. The germline V gene has CDR1 SGHDT and CDR2 YYEEEE. The CDR3 length is 14 residues. Trimming cost V 7 bases and J 4 bases; bases outside gene matches: 10. The CDR3 bases are TGTGCCAGCGGATCCACGGGGGAGGGAGAGACCCAGTACTTC. This encodes CASGSTGEGETQYF.

This chain joins TRBV5-4 and TRBJ2-5; a possible D gene is TRBD1 (6 bases). V was shortened by 4 bases and J by 2 bases, with 12 bases between the two germline ends. The CDR3 has 14 residues. Per germline, CDR1 SGHNT and CDR2 YYREEE (reference sequence). The CDR3: CASSPGQLQETQYF. The CDR3 coding sequence is TGTGCCAGCAGCCCCGGACAGCTACAAGAGACCCAGTACTTC.

V and J are TRBV18 and TRBJ2-5; D may be TRBD2 (7 bases). Germline CDR1 KGHSH, CDR2 LQKENI. The germline V and J ends were trimmed by 6 bases and 2 bases, with 13 bases remaining between them. CDR3 length equals 14 residues. DNA of the CDR3: TGTGCCAGCTCGGGGCGGGGGCCTCAAGAGACCCAGTACTTC. It codes for CASSGRGPQETQYF.

This chain links TRBV6-1 with TRBJ2-2; tentative D call: TRBD2 (6 bases). Germline CDR1 is MNHNS and CDR2 is SASEGT. The CDR3 sequence is 15 residues long. The V gene lost 6 bases and the J gene lost 4 bases, with 15 bases spanning the gap. CDR3 in amino acids: CASRPGTAITGELFF. CDR3 nucleotide sequence: TGTGCCAGCAGACCCGGGACTGCGATCACCGGGGAGCTGTTTTTT.

The V call is TRBV6-5, the J call TRBJ2-1; D may be TRBD2 (6 bases). The V gene lost 9 bases and the J gene lost 8 bases, with 20 bases spanning the gap. Germline V CDR1 and CDR2: MNHEY, SVGAGI. CDR3 length: 14 amino acids. CDR3 nucleotides: TGTGCCAGTGCCGAAGGCCCGGGAGTGTATGAGCAGTTCTTC. Translating gives CASAEGPGVYEQFF.

The genes are TRBV27 and TRBJ1-6; 9 nucleotides line up with TRBD1. The V gene's germline CDR1 is MNHEY and CDR2 SMNVEV (reference sequence). The trim removed 2 bases at V and 9 bases at J, leaving 11 bases unmatched. The CDR3 is 17 residues long. The CDR3 coding sequence is TGTGCCAGCAGTTTAATTATCCTGGGACAGGGTAGTTCACCCCTCCACTTT. This translates into CASSLIILGQGSSPLHF.

This clone was counted only a few times. The gene calls are TRBV7-8 and TRBJ1-5; no firm D call. V lost 1 base to trimming and J lost 0 bases, with 7 bases between them. Germline V gives CDR1 SGHVS, CDR2 FQNEAQ. The CDR3 is 15 residues long. CDR3 in DNA: TGTGCCAGCAGCTTAGTCGGAGATAGCAATCAGCCCCAGCATTTT. Its protein is CASSLVGDSNQPQHF.

This clone was seen a single time. The chain carries TRBV6-1 and TRBJ1-5; 7 nucleotides agree with TRBD1. Germline loops: CDR1 MNHNS, CDR2 SASEGT. The V gene end was trimmed by 3 bases and the J gene end by 4 bases; junction bases not matched to a gene: 6. The CDR3 contains 15 residues. The CDR3 nucleotides are TGTGCCAGCAGTGAGGGACAGAAACGAAATCAGCCCCAGCATTTT. It encodes CASSEGQKRNQPQHF.

The chain joins TRBV4-2 to TRBJ1-2; TRBD1 aligns across 10 bases. This CDR3 region has 14 residues. The trim removed 5 bases at V and 3 bases at J, leaving 3 bases unmatched. The germline V gene has CDR1 LGHNA and CDR2 YNFKEQ. The CDR3 DNA sequence: TGTGCCAGCAGCGACAGGGGGCGGTACTATGGCTACACCTTC. Amino acids: CASSDRGRYYGYTF.

The rearrangement joins TRBV6-5 to TRBJ2-7; perhaps TRBD1 as D (5 bases). V was cut by 2 bases and J by 2 bases, with 7 bases left in between. CDR3 size: 13 residues. Looked up from germline, CDR1 is MNHEY and CDR2 is SVGAGI. The CDR3 reads CASSYGAAYEQYF. The CDR3 DNA reads TGTGCCAGCAGTTACGGGGCGGCCTACGAGCAGTACTTC.